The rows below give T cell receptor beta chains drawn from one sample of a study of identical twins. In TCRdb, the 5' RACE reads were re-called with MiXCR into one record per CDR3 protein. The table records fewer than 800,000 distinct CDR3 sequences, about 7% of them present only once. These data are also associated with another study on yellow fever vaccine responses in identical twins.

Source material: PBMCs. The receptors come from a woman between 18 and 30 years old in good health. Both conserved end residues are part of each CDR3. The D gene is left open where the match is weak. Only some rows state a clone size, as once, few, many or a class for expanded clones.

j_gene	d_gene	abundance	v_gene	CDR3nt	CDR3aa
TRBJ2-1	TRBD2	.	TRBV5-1	TGCGCCAGCAGCTTGGAGGTGGCTAGCGGGACGGACAATGAGCAGTTCTTC	CASSLEVASGTDNEQFF
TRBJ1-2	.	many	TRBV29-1	TGCAGCGTTGAAGAGGGCATCTATGGCTACACCTTC	CSVEEGIYGYTF
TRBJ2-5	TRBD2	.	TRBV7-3	TGTGCCAGCAGCTTAGGACTAGCGCCTGGGACCCAGTACTTC	CASSLGLAPGTQYF
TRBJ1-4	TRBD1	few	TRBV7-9	TGTGCCAGCAGTACCAGAGGGGCGGGACAGCCTAATGAAAAACTGTTTTTT	CASSTRGAGQPNEKLFF
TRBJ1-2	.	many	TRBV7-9	TGTGCCAGCAGCCCCGTTTGGGAGGGTGGCTACACCTTC	CASSPVWEGGYTF
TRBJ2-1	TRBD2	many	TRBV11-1	TGTGCCAGCAGCGTCCCGGGATATGTTCTTGGGGGGGAGGCCTACAATGAGCAGTTCTTC	CASSVPGYVLGGEAYNEQFF
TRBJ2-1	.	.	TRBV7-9	TGTGCCAGCAGTACAACAGGATATAACTACAATGAGCAGTTCTTC	CASSTTGYNYNEQFF
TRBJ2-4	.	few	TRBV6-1	TGTGCCAGCACCCGGACTGATTTTAACATTCAGTACTTC	CASTRTDFNIQYF
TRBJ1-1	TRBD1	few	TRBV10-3	TGTGCCATCAGCACTACAGGGGATACTGAAGCTTTCTTT	CAISTTGDTEAFF
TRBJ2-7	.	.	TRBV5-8	TGTGCCAGCAGCTTCTTGTTCTCACCTTACGAGCAGTACTTC	CASSFLFSPYEQYF
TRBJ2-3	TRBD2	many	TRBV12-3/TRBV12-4	TGTGCCAGCAGGGGACTAGCGTCCCGCACAGATACGCAGTATTTT	CASRGLASRTDTQYF
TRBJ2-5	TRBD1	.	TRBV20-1	TGCAGTGCCCAGGACAGGGGAGAGACCCAGTACTTC	CSAQDRGETQYF
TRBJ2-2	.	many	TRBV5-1	TGCGCCAGCAGCTGGGACTACACCGGGGAGCTGTTTTTT	CASSWDYTGELFF
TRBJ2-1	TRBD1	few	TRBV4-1	TGCGCCAGCAGCCGAACCGGGACAGGGAACAATGAGCAGTTCTTC	CASSRTGTGNNEQFF
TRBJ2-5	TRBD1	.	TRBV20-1	TGCAGTGTTAGTGACAGGGTTGGAGAGACCCAGTACTTC	CSVSDRVGETQYF
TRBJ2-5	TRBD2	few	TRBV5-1	TGCGCCAGCAGCTCCAGGACTAGCGGTTACCAAGAGACCCAGTACTTC	CASSSRTSGYQETQYF
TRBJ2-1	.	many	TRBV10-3	TGTGCCATCAGGTCCACAGGGTTATACTCCTACAATGAGCAGTTCTTC	CAIRSTGLYSYNEQFF
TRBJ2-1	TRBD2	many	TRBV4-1	TGCGCCAGCAGCCATGGACTAGCTAGAGATGAGCAGTTCTTC	CASSHGLARDEQFF
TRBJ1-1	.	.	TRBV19	TGTGCCAGTAGTACGTTAGGGGGAACCACTGAAGCTTTCTTT	CASSTLGGTTEAFF
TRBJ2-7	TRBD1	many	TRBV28	TGTGCCAGCAGTTTCTCCGGGACAGAGTTCTCCTACGAGCAGTACTTC	CASSFSGTEFSYEQYF
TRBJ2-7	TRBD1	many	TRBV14	TGTGCCAGCAGCTTCAGACAGGGGGTAGGATACGAGCAGTACTTC	CASSFRQGVGYEQYF
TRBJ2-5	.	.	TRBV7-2	TGTGCCAGCAGCGACACCCTTCGAGGAAGGGGAGCAGAGACCCAGTACTTC	CASSDTLRGRGAETQYF
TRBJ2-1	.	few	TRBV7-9	TGTGCCAGCAGCTTAATCAGCGACAATGAGCAGTTCTTC	CASSLISDNEQFF
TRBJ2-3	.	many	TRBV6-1	TGTGCCACTTCAGAGTTCAGGGGCACAGATACGCAGTATTTT	CATSEFRGTDTQYF
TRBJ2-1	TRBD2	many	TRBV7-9	TGTGCCAGCAGCTTAAAGGCGGGAGTATCCTACAATGAGCAGTTCTTC	CASSLKAGVSYNEQFF
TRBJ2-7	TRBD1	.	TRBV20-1	TGCAGTGCTAGTGCCCCCGCAGGGGGCACCTACGAGCAGTACTTC	CSASAPAGGTYEQYF
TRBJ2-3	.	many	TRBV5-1	TGCGCCAGCAGCTTGGAACCGATCAAGGGAAGGGGAACAGATACGCAGTATTTT	CASSLEPIKGRGTDTQYF
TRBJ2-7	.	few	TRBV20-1	TGCAGTGCTAGTCGGGATTACTCCTACGAGCAGTACTTC	CSASRDYSYEQYF
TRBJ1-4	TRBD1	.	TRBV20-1	TGCAGTGCTCAACCCGGGACAGGCCCTAATGAAAAACTGTTTTTT	CSAQPGTGPNEKLFF